This entry lists 9 T cell receptor beta chains sequenced from one sample in a study of response to subunit inactivated influenza vaccine. TCRdb called the RT-PCR reads again in MiXCR, with one record for every CDR3 protein. The sample lists about 500,000 distinct CDR3 sequences, 16% occurring once. The specimen comprised CD4+ T cells sorted from PBMCs, sampled less than 25 months after vaccination. Every receptor here comes from a man between 50 and 75 years old who received an inactivated influenza vaccine.

The rearrangement uses TRBV12-3 or TRBV12-4 and TRBJ1-3; D not certain. The CDR3 spans 12 residues. The V end was cut by 5 bases, the J end by 5 bases, with 7 bases between. This CDR3 reads CASSPSRNTIYF. The CDR3 bases are TGTGCCAGCAGTCCGTCCCGAAACACCATATATTTT.

The chain carries TRBV20-1 and TRBJ2-7; a weak D match, TRBD2 (6 bases). CDR3 length: 14 residues. Germline values: CDR1 DFQATT, CDR2 SNEGSKA (reference sequence). V was shortened by 6 bases and J by 4 bases, with 19 bases between the two germline ends. The CDR3 DNA reads as TGCAGTGCCCCATTAGTCTTCGGGGGATACGAGCAGTACTTC. As protein: CSAPLVFGGYEQYF.

In its sample, this clonotype was seen a few times. CDR3 bases: TGTGCCAGCAGTGTCGGGGGCTCCTACGAGCAGTACTTC. As protein: CASSVGGSYEQYF. The V call is TRBV12-3 or TRBV12-4, the J call TRBJ2-7; a weak D match, TRBD2 (6 bases). Trimming stripped 5 bases from V and 0 bases from J, with 8 bases between. The CDR3 is made up of 13 amino acids.

This clonotype showed up just once. J is TRBJ2-1 and V is TRBV6-2 or TRBV6-3, with 7 bases that match TRBD2. Germline lookup yields CDR1 MNHEY and CDR2 SVGEGT. The ends lost 6 bases at V and 10 bases at J; junction bases unmatched: 15. This CDR3 spans 15 amino acids. The CDR3 is CASSSAGWSSGEQFF. The CDR3 coding sequence is TGTGCCAGCAGCTCAGCGGGATGGTCATCGGGAGAGCAGTTCTTC.

The sample holds many counts of this clonotype. This chain connects TRBV5-1 to TRBJ1-3; possibly TRBD1 for D (5 bases). The CDR3 sequence is 15 residues long. V was cut by 6 bases and J by 2 bases, with 15 bases left in between. Germline CDR1 SGHRS, CDR2 YFSETQ. This chain's CDR3 is CASNRDGGPGNTIYF. CDR3 DNA: TGCGCCAGCAACCGGGACGGCGGTCCTGGAAACACCATATATTTT.

The rearrangement joins TRBV11-3 to TRBJ2-2, with 7 bases that match TRBD1. CDR1 is SGHNT, CDR2 YENEEA, per germline. The CDR3 consists of 14 residues. Trimming cost V 3 bases and J 3 bases; bases outside gene matches: 1. Here the CDR3 reads CASSFQGDTGELFF. As DNA, the CDR3 is TGTGCCAGCAGCTTCCAGGGGGACACCGGGGAGCTGTTTTTT.

This chain connects TRBV7-2 to TRBJ2-3, with 8 positions matching TRBD2. V gave up 5 bases and J gave up 3 bases; unmatched junction bases: 4. CDR3 size: 14 residues. Germline lookup yields CDR1 SGHTA and CDR2 FQGNSA. The CDR3 sequence is CASSRSGSTDTQYF. DNA of the CDR3: TGTGCCAGCAGCCGGAGCGGGAGTACAGATACGCAGTATTTT.

Only a few counts were recorded for this clonotype. The chain is built from TRBV3-1 and TRBJ1-4; weak D call: TRBD1 (6 bases). The germline V gene encodes CDR1 LGHDT and CDR2 YNNKEL (reference sequence). With 3 bases removed from V and 6 bases from J, the gap between germline ends came to 20 bases. The CDR3 is made up of 17 amino acids. The CDR3 nucleotides are TGTGCCAGCAGCCAGCTATGGGCCGGCAGGGGCGATGAAAAACTGTTTTTT. Translated: CASSQLWAGRGDEKLFF.

This clonotype was seen many times. The rearrangement links TRBV4-2 to TRBJ2-7, with D maybe TRBD1 (5 bases). The V and J ends lost 0 bases and 4 bases respectively, with 7 bases between them. This CDR3 has 13 residues. CDR1 is LGHNA and CDR2 is YNFKEQ in the germline V gene. The CDR3, as DNA: TGTGCCAGCAGCCAAGATGCAGGGTACGAGCAGTACTTC. It is translated as CASSQDAGYEQYF.